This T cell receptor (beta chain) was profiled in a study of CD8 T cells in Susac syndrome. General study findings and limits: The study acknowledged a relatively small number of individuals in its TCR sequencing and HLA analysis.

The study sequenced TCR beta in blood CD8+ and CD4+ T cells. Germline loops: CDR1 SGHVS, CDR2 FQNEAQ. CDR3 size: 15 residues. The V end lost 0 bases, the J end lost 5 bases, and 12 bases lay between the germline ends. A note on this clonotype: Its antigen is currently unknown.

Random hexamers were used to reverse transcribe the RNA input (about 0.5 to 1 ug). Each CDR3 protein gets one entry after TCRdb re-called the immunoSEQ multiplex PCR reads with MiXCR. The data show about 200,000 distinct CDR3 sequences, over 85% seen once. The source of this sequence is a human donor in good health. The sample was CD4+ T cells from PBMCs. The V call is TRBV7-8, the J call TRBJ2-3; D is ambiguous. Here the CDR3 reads CASSLAVPRGDTQYF. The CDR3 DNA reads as TGTGCCAGCAGCTTAGCTGTCCCCCGAGGAGATACGCAGTATTTT.